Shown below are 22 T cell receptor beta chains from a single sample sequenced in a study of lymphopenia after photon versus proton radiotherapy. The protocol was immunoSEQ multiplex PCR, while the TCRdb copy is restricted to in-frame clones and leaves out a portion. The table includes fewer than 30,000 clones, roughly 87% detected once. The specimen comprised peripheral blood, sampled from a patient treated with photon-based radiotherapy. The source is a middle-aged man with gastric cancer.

The CDR3 coding sequence is TGTGCCAGCAGCTTGCAGGGTGGTCACTATGGCTACACCTTC. Translation: CASSLQGGHYGYTF. This chain uses TRBV7-3 with TRBJ1-2; tentatively, D is TRBD1 (5 bases). This CDR3 spans 14 amino acids. V shed 3 bases and J shed 3 bases, with 11 bases lying between them. Looked up from germline, CDR1 is SGHTA and CDR2 is FQGTGA.

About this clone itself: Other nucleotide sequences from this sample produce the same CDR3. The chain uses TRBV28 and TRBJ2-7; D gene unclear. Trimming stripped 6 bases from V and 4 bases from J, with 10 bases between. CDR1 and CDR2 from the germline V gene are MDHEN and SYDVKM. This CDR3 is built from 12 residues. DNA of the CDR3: TGTGCCAGCAGCCAGCCATGGTACGAGCAGTACTTC. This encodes CASSQPWYEQYF. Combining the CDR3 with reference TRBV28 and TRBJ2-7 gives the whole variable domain DVKVTQSSRYLVKRTGEKVFLECVQDMDHENMFWYRQDPGLGLRLIYFSYDVKMKEKGDIPEGYSVSREKKERFSLILESASTNQTSMYLCASSQPWYEQYFGPGTRLTVT.

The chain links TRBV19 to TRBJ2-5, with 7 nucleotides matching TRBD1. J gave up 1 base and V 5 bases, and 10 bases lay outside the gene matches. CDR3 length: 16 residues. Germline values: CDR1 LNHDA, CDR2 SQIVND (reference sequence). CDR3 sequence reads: CASSVRGGPLQETQYF. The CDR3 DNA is TGTGCCAGTAGTGTAAGAGGGGGCCCGCTCCAAGAGACCCAGTACTTC. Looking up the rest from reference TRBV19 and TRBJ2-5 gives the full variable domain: DGGITQSPKYLFRKEGQNVTLSCEQNLNHDAMYWYRQDPGQGLRLIYYSQIVNDFQKGDIAEGYSVSREKKESFPLTVTSAQKNPTAFYLCASSVRGGPLQETQYFGPGTRLLVL.

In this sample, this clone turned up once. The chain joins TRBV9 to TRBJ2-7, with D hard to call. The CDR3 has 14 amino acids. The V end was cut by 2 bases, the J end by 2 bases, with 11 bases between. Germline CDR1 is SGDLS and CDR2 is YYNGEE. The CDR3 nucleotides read TGTGCCAGCAGCGTCGAGCCCGGCCCCTACGAGCAGTACTTC. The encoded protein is CASSVEPGPYEQYF.

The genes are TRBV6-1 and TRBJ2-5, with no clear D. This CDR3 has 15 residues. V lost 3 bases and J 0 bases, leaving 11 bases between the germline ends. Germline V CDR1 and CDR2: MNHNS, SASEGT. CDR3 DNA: TGTGCCAGCAGTGACCCTGGTACAAACCAAGAGACCCAGTACTTC. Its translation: CASSDPGTNQETQYF.

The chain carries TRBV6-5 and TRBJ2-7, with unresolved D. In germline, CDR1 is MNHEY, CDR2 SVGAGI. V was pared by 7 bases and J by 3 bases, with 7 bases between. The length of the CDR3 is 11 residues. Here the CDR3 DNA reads TGTGCCAGCAATCTGTACTACGAGCAGTACTTC. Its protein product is CASNLYYEQYF.

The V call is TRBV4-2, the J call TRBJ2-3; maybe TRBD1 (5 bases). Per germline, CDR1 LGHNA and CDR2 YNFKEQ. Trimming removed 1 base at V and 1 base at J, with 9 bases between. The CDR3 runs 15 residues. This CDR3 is CASSQVARGTDTQYF. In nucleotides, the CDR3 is TGTGCCAGCAGCCAAGTGGCCAGGGGCACAGATACGCAGTATTTT.

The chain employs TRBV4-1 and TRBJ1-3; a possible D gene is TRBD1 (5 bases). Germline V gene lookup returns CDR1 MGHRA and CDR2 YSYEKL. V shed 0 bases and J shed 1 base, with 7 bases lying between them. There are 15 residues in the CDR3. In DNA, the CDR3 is TGCGCCAGCAGCCAAGACAGGGTTTCTGGAAACACCATATATTTT. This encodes CASSQDRVSGNTIYF.

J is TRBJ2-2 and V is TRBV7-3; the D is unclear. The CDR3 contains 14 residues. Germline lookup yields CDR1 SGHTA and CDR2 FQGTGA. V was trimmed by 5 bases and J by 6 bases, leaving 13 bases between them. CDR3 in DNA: TGTGCCAGCAGCACAGACACCGGTCCCGGGGAGCTGTTTTTT. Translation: CASSTDTGPGELFF.

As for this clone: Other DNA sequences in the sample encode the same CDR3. CDR3 DNA: TGTGCCAGCAGCCTTCGCTTCACAGATACGCAGTATTTT. Translating it yields CASSLRFTDTQYF. The V and J genes are TRBV9 and TRBJ2-3; D uncertain. Germline CDR1 is SGDLS and CDR2 is YYNGEE. There are 13 residues in the CDR3. V lost 4 bases to trimming and J lost 2 bases, with 8 bases between them. The complete variable domain, with remaining parts taken from reference TRBV9 and TRBJ2-3, reads DSGVTQTPKHLITATGQRVTLRCSPRSGDLSVYWYQQSLDQGLQFLIQYYNGEERAKGNILERFSAQQFPDLHSELNLSSLELGDSALYFCASSLRFTDTQYFGPGTRLTVL.

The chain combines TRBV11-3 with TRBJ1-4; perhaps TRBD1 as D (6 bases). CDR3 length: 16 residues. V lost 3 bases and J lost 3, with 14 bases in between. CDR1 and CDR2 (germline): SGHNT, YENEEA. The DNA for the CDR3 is TGTGCCAGCAGCTTGGACAGCCCCGCGGCTAATGAAAAACTGTTTTTT. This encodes CASSLDSPAANEKLFF.

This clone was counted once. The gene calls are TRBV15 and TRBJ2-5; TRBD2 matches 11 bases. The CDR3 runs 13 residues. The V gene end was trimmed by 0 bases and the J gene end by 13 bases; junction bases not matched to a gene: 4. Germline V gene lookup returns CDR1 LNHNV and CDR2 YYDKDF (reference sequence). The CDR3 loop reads CATSRDRLAGWYF. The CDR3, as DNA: TGTGCCACCAGCAGAGATAGACTAGCGGGGTGGTACTTC.

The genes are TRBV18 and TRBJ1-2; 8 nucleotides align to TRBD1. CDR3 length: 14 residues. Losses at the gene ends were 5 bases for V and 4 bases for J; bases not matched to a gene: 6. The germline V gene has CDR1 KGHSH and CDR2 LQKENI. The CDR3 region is CASSSGQAPYGYTF. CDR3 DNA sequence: TGTGCCAGCTCATCGGGACAGGCCCCCTATGGCTACACCTTC.

The CDR3, as DNA: TGTGCCAGCAGCGGGACAGGGGCCTATGGCTACACCTTC. Translation gives CASSGTGAYGYTF. This chain uses TRBV9 with TRBJ1-2; 9 bases match TRBD1. The CDR3 spans 13 residues. The germline V gene encodes CDR1 SGDLS and CDR2 YYNGEE. With 3 bases clipped from V and 4 bases from J, the junction kept 1 base outside the gene matches.

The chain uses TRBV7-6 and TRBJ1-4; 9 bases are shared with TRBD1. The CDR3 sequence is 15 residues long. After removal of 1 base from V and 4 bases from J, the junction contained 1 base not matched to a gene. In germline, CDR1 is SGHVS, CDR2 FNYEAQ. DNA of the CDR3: TGTGCCAGCAGCTTAGTGGGACAGGGTAATGAAAAACTGTTTTTT. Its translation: CASSLVGQGNEKLFF.

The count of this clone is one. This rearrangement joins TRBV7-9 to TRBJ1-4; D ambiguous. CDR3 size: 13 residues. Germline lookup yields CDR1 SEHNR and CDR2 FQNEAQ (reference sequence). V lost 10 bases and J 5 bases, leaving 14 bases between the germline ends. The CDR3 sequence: CATMVPGNEKLFF. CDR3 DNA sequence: TGTGCCACCATGGTTCCGGGAAATGAAAAACTGTTTTTT. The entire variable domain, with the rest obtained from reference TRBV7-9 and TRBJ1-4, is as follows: DTGVSQNPRHKITKRGQNVTFRCDPISEHNRLYWYRQTLGQGPEFLTYFQNEAQLEKSRLLSDRFSAERPKGSFSTLEIQRTEQGDSAMYLCATMVPGNEKLFFGSGTQLSVL.

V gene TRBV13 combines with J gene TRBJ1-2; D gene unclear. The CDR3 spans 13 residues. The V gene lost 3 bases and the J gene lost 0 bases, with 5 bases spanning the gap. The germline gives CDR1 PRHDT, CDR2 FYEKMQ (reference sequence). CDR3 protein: CASSFSANYGYTF. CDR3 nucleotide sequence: TGTGCCAGCAGCTTTTCGGCTAACTATGGCTACACCTTC.

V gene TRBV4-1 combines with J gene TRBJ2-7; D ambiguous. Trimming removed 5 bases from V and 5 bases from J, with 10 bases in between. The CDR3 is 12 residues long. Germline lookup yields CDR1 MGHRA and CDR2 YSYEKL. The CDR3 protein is CASSSTIHEQYF. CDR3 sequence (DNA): TGCGCCAGCAGCTCCACTATCCACGAGCAGTACTTC.

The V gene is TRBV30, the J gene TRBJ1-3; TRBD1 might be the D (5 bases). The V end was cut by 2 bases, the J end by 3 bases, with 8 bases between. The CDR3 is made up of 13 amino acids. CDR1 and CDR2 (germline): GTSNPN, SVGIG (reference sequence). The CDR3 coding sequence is TGTGCCTGGAGTTCAGGGAGTGGAAACACCATATATTTT. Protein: CAWSSGSGNTIYF.

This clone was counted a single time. The CDR3 region has the DNA TGTGCCAGCACCGCCCAGGGGAGTTTTAATTCACCCCTCCACTTT. This translates into CASTAQGSFNSPLHF. The chain is built from TRBV6-6 and TRBJ1-6, with a weak D call TRBD1 (6 bases). With 7 bases removed from V and 6 bases from J, the gap between germline ends came to 16 bases. This CDR3 contains 15 residues. Germline V gene sequence: CDR1 MNHNY, CDR2 SVGAGI (reference sequence).

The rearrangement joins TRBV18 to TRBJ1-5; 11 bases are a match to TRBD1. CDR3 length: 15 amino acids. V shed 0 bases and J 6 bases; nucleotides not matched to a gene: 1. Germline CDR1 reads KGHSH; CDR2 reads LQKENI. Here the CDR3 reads CASSPPGQGGQPQHF. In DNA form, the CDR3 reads TGTGCCAGCTCACCACCGGGACAGGGGGGTCAGCCCCAGCATTTT.

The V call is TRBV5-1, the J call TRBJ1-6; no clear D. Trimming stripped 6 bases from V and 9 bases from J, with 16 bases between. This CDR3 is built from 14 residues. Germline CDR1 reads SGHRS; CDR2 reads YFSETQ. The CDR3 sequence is CASNGGLNGSPLHF. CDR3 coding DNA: TGCGCCAGCAATGGAGGGCTAAATGGTTCACCCCTCCACTTT.